Below are 9 T cell receptor beta chains sequenced from a single sample in a study of blood T cell repertoires in COVID-19 (dated by TCRdb to the early 2020s). The library was generated by the immunoSEQ multiplex PCR assay. The immuneACCESS repertoire file appears here via TCRdb, limited to in-frame rearrangements. These files lack a portion of the clones; in checked studies, under half of the deficit traces to unresolved V genes, and the cause of the others is not known. The sample table records hundreds of thousands of clones; approximately 80% of these occur just once. Jointly, the top ten make up 27% of the sample. Sequencing input: peripheral blood. The receptors come from a man aged 35-49 years with acute or convalescent COVID-19.

The rearrangement uses TRBV19 and TRBJ1-5; TRBD1 matches at 10 bases. Trimming cost V 6 bases and J 4 bases; bases outside gene matches: 6. The CDR3 contains 15 residues. Germline values: CDR1 LNHDA, CDR2 SQIVND (reference sequence). As DNA, the CDR3 is TGTGCCAGTAGCAACGACAGGGGGCCGAATCAGCCCCAGCATTTT. It specifies CASSNDRGPNQPQHF.

The chain is built from TRBV5-1 and TRBJ1-1; D unresolved. With 0 bases removed from V and 1 base from J, the gap between germline ends came to 13 bases. Germline V lookup: CDR1 SGHRS, CDR2 YFSETQ. The CDR3 is 16 residues long. This CDR3 is CASSLAEAGWNTEAFF. The DNA of the CDR3 is TGCGCCAGCAGCTTGGCAGAAGCGGGTTGGAACACTGAAGCTTTCTTT.

V is TRBV29-1 and J is TRBJ1-1; 10 positions match TRBD1. V lost 6 bases and J lost 1; bases outside the gene matches: 2. The V gene's germline CDR1 is SQVTM and CDR2 ANQGSEA. This CDR3 contains 13 residues. CDR3 in amino acids: CSVGDRGNTEAFF. The CDR3 coding sequence is TGCAGCGTGGGGGACAGGGGGAACACTGAAGCTTTCTTT.

The V call is TRBV5-1, the J call TRBJ1-4; 10 nucleotides agree with TRBD1. The trim removed 3 bases at V and 7 bases at J, leaving 15 bases unmatched. The CDR3 has 18 amino acids. Germline CDR1 SGHRS, CDR2 YFSETQ. In DNA form, the CDR3 reads TGCGCCAGCAGCTCACCACCGGGACAGGGGTTGAAGAGTGAAAAACTGTTTTTT. It specifies CASSSPPGQGLKSEKLFF.

This clone is a singleton in its sample. The chain carries TRBV30 and TRBJ2-1, with a tentative D call TRBD2 (5 bases). Deletions cut 1 base from V and 2 bases from J, with 6 bases between. Germline V gene lookup returns CDR1 GTSNPN and CDR2 SVGIG (reference sequence). This CDR3 contains 13 residues. The CDR3 DNA is TGTGCCTGGAGTGGAGGGACCTACAATGAGCAGTTCTTC. It encodes CAWSGGTYNEQFF.

The gene calls are TRBV18 and TRBJ1-1; no firm D call. The germline gives CDR1 KGHSH, CDR2 LQKENI. This CDR3 has 15 amino acids. V was clipped by 5 bases and J by 1 base, with 14 bases between them. The CDR3, as DNA: TGTGCCAGCTCATCTGAGTCTGAAACGAACACTGAAGCTTTCTTT. It codes for CASSSESETNTEAFF.

The chain couples TRBV9 to TRBJ1-1; 7 bases match TRBD1. CDR3 size: 16 residues. Trimming took 4 bases from V and 2 from J; bases not matched to a gene: 11. Germline CDR1 reads SGDLS; CDR2 reads YYNGEE. The CDR3 DNA reads TGTGCCAGCAGCCCCCGACAGGGTCTCATAAACACTGAAGCTTTCTTT. Translated: CASSPRQGLINTEAFF.

The chain is built from TRBV9 and TRBJ2-7; the D gene is possibly TRBD2 (6 bases). The V gene's germline CDR1 is SGDLS and CDR2 YYNGEE. Trimming left V 0 bases short and J 7 bases short, with 11 bases between. The CDR3 consists of 13 residues. The DNA of the CDR3 is TGTGCCAGCAGCGTAGGCAGGAGGGGTGAGCAGTACTTC. Translation: CASSVGRRGEQYF.

This clone was recorded a few times. The chain links TRBV6-2 or TRBV6-3 to TRBJ1-1; D is undetermined. Per the germline V gene, CDR1 is MNHEY and CDR2 is SVGEGT. The CDR3 loop spans 13 amino acids. V gave up 3 bases and J gave up 11 bases, with 16 bases separating them. In nucleotides, the CDR3 is TGTGCCAGCAGTTATAGGAGGGAATCAAGTGCTTTCTTT. The encoded protein is CASSYRRESSAFF.